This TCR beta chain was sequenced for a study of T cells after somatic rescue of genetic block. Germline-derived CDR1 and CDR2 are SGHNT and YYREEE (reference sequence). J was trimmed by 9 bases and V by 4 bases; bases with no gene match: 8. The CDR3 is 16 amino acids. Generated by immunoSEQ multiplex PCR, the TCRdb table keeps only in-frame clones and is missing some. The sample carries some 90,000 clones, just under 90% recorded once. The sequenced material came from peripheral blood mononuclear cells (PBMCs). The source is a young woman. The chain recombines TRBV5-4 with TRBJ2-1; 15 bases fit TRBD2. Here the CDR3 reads CASSTGTSGRRGEQFF. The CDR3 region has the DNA TGTGCCAGCAGCACTGGGACTAGCGGGAGGAGGGGTGAGCAGTTCTTC.